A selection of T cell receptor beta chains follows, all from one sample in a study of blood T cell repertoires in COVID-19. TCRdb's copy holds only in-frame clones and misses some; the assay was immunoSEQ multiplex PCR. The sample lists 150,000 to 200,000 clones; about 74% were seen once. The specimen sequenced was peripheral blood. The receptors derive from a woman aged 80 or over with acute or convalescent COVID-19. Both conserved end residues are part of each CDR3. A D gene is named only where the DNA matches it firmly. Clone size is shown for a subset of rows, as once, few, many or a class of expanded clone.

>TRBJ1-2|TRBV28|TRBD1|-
TGTGCCAGCAGGTCCGGGACAGGGGTCTATGGCTACACCTTC
CASRSGTGVYGYTF
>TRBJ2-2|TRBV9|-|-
TGTGCCAGCAGCGTAGCGGGATCGAACACCGGGGAGCTGTTTTTT
CASSVAGSNTGELFF
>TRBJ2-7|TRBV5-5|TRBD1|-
TGTGCCAGCAGCCTTCAATCGACAGGGGGGCTCGAGCAGTACTTC
CASSLQSTGGLEQYF
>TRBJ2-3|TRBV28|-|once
TGTGCCAGCAGTTTCCCCCGTAGGCAGCGGGCAGATACGCAGTATTTT
CASSFPRRQRADTQYF
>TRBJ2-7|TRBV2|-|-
TGTGCCAGCAGTGATGCCCGGGAGATTTACGAGCAGTACTTC
CASSDAREIYEQYF
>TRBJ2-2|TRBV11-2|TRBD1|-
TGTGCCAGCTCCCGGGACAGGGCCGGGGAGCTGTTTTTT
CASSRDRAGELFF
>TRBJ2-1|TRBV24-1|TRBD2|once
TGTGCCACCAGTGACAATAGCGGGAGGAACTACAATGAGCAGTTCTTC
CATSDNSGRNYNEQFF
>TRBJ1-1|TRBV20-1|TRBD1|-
TGCAGCGGACAGGGGAACACTGAAGCTTTCTTT
CSGQGNTEAFF
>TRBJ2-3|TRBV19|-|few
TGTGCCAGTAGTCTATACACAGGGACGGCAACAGATACGCAGTATTTT
CASSLYTGTATDTQYF
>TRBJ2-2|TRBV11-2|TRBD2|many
TGTGCCAGCAGCTTTTCACTAGCGGGAGTAGGCGGGGAGCTGTTTTTT
CASSFSLAGVGGELFF
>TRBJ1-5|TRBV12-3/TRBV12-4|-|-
TGTGCCAGCAGTTTAAGGGGAAATCAGCCCCAGCATTTT
CASSLRGNQPQHF
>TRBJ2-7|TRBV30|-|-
TGTGCCTGGAGCCACGACAGCCCCTACGAGCAGTACTTC
CAWSHDSPYEQYF
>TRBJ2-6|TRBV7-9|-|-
TGTGCCAGCAGCTTCTTGTTGGGGGCCAACGTCCTGACTTTC
CASSFLLGANVLTF
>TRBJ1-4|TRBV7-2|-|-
TGTGCCAGCAGCGACCTGGGGGGTGCTAATGAAAAACTGTTTTTT
CASSDLGGANEKLFF
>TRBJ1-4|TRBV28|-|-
TGTGCCAGCAGTAACGGAGGGAATGAAAAACTGTTTTTT
CASSNGGNEKLFF
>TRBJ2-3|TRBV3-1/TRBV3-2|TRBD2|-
TGTGCCAGCAGCCAAGAGGAATCGGACCGGGAGGACACAGATACGCAGTATTTT
CASSQEESDREDTDTQYF
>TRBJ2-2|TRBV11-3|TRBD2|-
TGTGCCAGCAGCTTAAGCGGGAGGGCCGTCGGGGAGCTGTTTTTT
CASSLSGRAVGELFF
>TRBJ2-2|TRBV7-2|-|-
TGTGCCAGCAGTTTTACTTTCCAGAACACCGGGGAGCTGTTTTTT
CASSFTFQNTGELFF
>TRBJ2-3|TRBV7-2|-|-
TGTGCCAGCAGCAGACGGGTGGATACGCAGTATTTT
CASSRRVDTQYF
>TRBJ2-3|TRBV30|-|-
TGTGCCTGGGCCCCGGGACTGAAATCCACAGATACGCAGTATTTT
CAWAPGLKSTDTQYF
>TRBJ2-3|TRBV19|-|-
TGTGCCAGTAGTACAGTCTCCGCAGATACGCAGTATTTT
CASSTVSADTQYF
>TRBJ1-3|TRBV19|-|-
TGTGCCAGTAGTCTACTTCAGGATTCTGGAAACACCATATATTTT
CASSLLQDSGNTIYF
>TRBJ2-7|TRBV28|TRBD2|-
TGTGCCAGCACCCCAGCGGGGGACTACGAGCAGTACTTC
CASTPAGDYEQYF
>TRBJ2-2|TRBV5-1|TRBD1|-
TGCGCCAGCAGCCGGATTGACAGGGGGGCCGGGGAGCTGTTTTTT
CASSRIDRGAGELFF